This section outlines one TCR beta chain sequence together with its context. As yet, its antigen is unknown. This specimen comes from a study of graft-versus-host responses after intestinal transplantation. The V end lost 7 bases, the J end lost 1 base, and 8 bases lay between the germline ends. Germline assignment: CDR1 SGHDT and CDR2 YYEEEE. The CDR3 sequence is 12 residues long. Sequencing was performed with immunoSEQ multiplex PCR; in TCRdb, only in-frame clones are kept and a portion is missing. The sample consists of about 120,000 clones, approximately 90% of them appearing once. This TCR was recovered from a human donor who received an intestinal transplant. The chain recombines TRBV5-6 with TRBJ1-2; D is perhaps TRBD1 (5 bases). The input for sequencing was unstimulated CD4+ T cells sorted from spleen or lymph node cells, taken before intestinal transplant. CDR3 in DNA: TGTGCCAGCCGGGGGGTTAACTATGGCTACACCTTC. This sequence encodes CASRGVNYGYTF.